The clone carrying this T cell receptor (beta chain) has a handful of counts. Antigen: not known. The data originate from a study of T-cell reconstitution after alpha-beta-depleted transplantation in children. The library targeted TCRbeta and was prepared with unique molecular identifiers. MiXCR, applied by TCRdb to the PCR reads, yields one record per CDR3 protein. Here the sample spans about 420,000 distinct CDR3 sequences, about 17% being singletons. The CDR3 contains 12 residues. Trimming removed 3 bases at V and 11 bases at J, with 13 bases between. Study-wide points: Reportedly, alpha-beta T cells present about two months post-transplant originated from several hundred expanded clones of graft origin. The main origin of T-cell counts and diversity one year after transplant was newly produced T cells. The high TCRbeta diversity at day 60 in some patients came from surviving recipient T cells and thymic progenitors.

The material sequenced was PBMCs, mostly from graft donor cells, taken 360 days after TCRalphabeta/CD19-depleted stem cell transplant. The chain uses TRBV12-3 or TRBV12-4 and TRBJ1-1; possible D gene TRBD1, 5 bases. This TCR was recovered from a boy in the first two years of life who had a stem cell transplant for Wiskott-Aldrich syndrome, so the T cells may come from the graft donor. The CDR3 DNA reads TGTGCCAGCAGTTTGGGGGGAAAGAAGGCTTTCTTT. Amino acids: CASSLGGKKAFF.